This is a list of T cell receptor beta chains from one sample in a study of blood T cell repertoires in COVID-19. Sequencing used immunoSEQ multiplex PCR; TCRdb keeps in-frame clones, though not all of them. The sample has under 60,000 clones; about 90% are singletons. Sequencing used peripheral blood. These receptors were collected from a human donor in a cohort sampled during active COVID-19. The CDR3 runs from the conserved cysteine through the conserved F or W. A D gene is named only where the DNA matches it firmly. Rows may omit the clone size; those that give it use once, few, many or a size class.

TRBJ2-6 | . | . | TRBV10-2 | TGCGCCAGCAGTGAGAGGACAGACCGTTCTGGGGCCAACGTCCTGACTTTC | CASSERTDRSGANVLTF
TRBJ1-2 | . | . | TRBV6-5 | TGTGCCAGCAGTTACTCGAAAAGGGGAAACTATGGCTACACCTTC | CASSYSKRGNYGYTF
TRBJ2-7 | . | . | TRBV20-1 | TGCAGTGCTAGTCGGAGGGGCTACGAGCAGTACTTC | CSASRRGYEQYF
TRBJ2-5 | . | . | TRBV16 | TGTGCCAGCAGCCTAAGAGTTCTTGAGACCCAGTACTTC | CASSLRVLETQYF
TRBJ2-7 | . | . | TRBV12-3/TRBV12-4 | TGTGCCAGCAACGGGGCTAGCGACGAGCAGTACTTC | CASNGASDEQYF
TRBJ2-3 | . | TRBD2 | TRBV9 | TGTGCCAGCAGTCCTATAGCGGGAGGGCAAGATACGCAGTATTTT | CASSPIAGGQDTQYF
TRBJ1-4 | . | . | TRBV7-8 | TGTGCCAGCAGCTTAGGGACAGTGAATGAAAAACTGTTTTTT | CASSLGTVNEKLFF
TRBJ2-1 | . | . | TRBV5-6 | TGTGCCAGCAGCTTGTCTAGCTCCTACAATGAGCAGTTCTTC | CASSLSSSYNEQFF
TRBJ2-1 | . | . | TRBV24-1 | TGTGCCACCAGTGATTCTTTGAATGAGCAGTTCTTC | CATSDSLNEQFF
TRBJ2-1 | . | . | TRBV15 | TGTGCCACCAGCAGAGATCCTGCGGGTGAGCAGTTCTTC | CATSRDPAGEQFF
TRBJ1-1 | once | . | TRBV29-1 | TGCAGCGTTGCCTTCTCAAGCCCCCACACTGAAGCTTTCTTT | CSVAFSSPHTEAFF
TRBJ1-2 | once | TRBD1 | TRBV27 | TGTGCCAGCAGTTCCGGGGACAGGTCCTACGGCTACACCTTC | CASSSGDRSYGYTF
TRBJ2-7 | . | . | TRBV7-2 | TGTGCCAGCAGCCCCCCGGGACTTTCCTACGAGCAGTACTTC | CASSPPGLSYEQYF
TRBJ2-3 | . | TRBD2 | TRBV27 | TGTGCCAGCAGTCCTCTACTAGCGGGAGGCAGCACAGATACGCAGTATTTT | CASSPLLAGGSTDTQYF
TRBJ2-2 | . | . | TRBV12-5 | TGTGCTAGTGGTTTTGGGACACTGCCCGGGGAGCTGTTTTTT | CASGFGTLPGELFF
TRBJ1-6 | . | . | TRBV10-3 | TGTGCCTCCGACCGGGGGCCGGGGGGACCCCTCCACTTT | CASDRGPGGPLHF
TRBJ1-4 | few | . | TRBV25-1 | TGTGCCAGCAGTGCCCCCGGCCTGAGAGGTGAAAAACTGTTTTTT | CASSAPGLRGEKLFF
TRBJ2-2 | . | . | TRBV7-3 | TGTGCCAGCAGCTTATCTGGCGGGATCACCGGGGAGCTGTTTTTT | CASSLSGGITGELFF
TRBJ2-1 | . | TRBD1 | TRBV7-9 | TGTGCCAGCAGCTTCCCCGGGACAGGGAGATACAATGAGCAGTTCTTC | CASSFPGTGRYNEQFF
TRBJ2-1 | once | TRBD2 | TRBV6-6 | TGTGCCAGCACGAGCGGGAGATATGAGCAGTTCTTC | CASTSGRYEQFF
TRBJ2-3 | . | TRBD1 | TRBV5-1 | TGCGCCAGCACGACATTTGGGACAGGGTACTCAGATACGCAGTATTTT | CASTTFGTGYSDTQYF
TRBJ2-3 | . | TRBD2 | TRBV5-1 | TGCGCCAGCAGCACAACTAGCGGGAGAGTAGATACGCAGTATTTT | CASSTTSGRVDTQYF
TRBJ2-7 | . | TRBD1 | TRBV25-1 | TGTGCCAGCAGTTATGCCGGGACAGGGTCCGAGCAGTACTTC | CASSYAGTGSEQYF
TRBJ2-7 | . | TRBD1 | TRBV12-3/TRBV12-4 | TGTGCCAGCAGGCAGACAGGGGACTACGAGCAGTACTTC | CASRQTGDYEQYF
TRBJ2-1 | . | . | TRBV9 | TGTGCCAGCAGCGTGGTAGGCGGCGGCTCTTCTTACAATGAGCAGTTCTTC | CASSVVGGGSSYNEQFF
TRBJ2-5 | . | TRBD2 | TRBV7-2 | TGTGCCAGCAGCAGAGGAGGAGCGGGAGCAGAGACCCAGTACTTC | CASSRGGAGAETQYF
TRBJ1-1 | . | TRBD1 | TRBV15 | TGTGCCACCAACGACAGGGGGAACACTGAAGCTTTCTTT | CATNDRGNTEAFF
TRBJ1-5 | . | TRBD1 | TRBV28 | TGTGCCAGCAGTTCCTCGACAGGGCTTTTTGCTCAGCCCCAGCATTTT | CASSSSTGLFAQPQHF
TRBJ2-1 | . | TRBD2 | TRBV20-1 | TGCAGTGCTAGTGATTCGGGGGGATGGTCTGAGCAGTTCTTC | CSASDSGGWSEQFF
TRBJ1-3 | . | TRBD1 | TRBV11-2 | TGTGCCAGCAGCCAGACCTACAGGGGCGCGGGAAACACCATATATTTT | CASSQTYRGAGNTIYF
TRBJ2-1 | . | TRBD2 | TRBV27 | TGTGCCAGCAGTTTAGGCCTAGCGGGAGTTAACGATGAGCAGTTCTTC | CASSLGLAGVNDEQFF
TRBJ2-7 | . | . | TRBV28 | TGTGCCAGCAGCGAAGGTGGGCTAGCGTACGAGCAGTACTTC | CASSEGGLAYEQYF
TRBJ2-1 | . | . | TRBV2 | TGTGCCAGCAGTGATGAGGGACTCAGAGGATACAATGAGCAGTTCTTC | CASSDEGLRGYNEQFF
TRBJ2-7 | . | TRBD2 | TRBV28 | TGTGCCAGCAGCTTCGAGGCGGGAGGTAGGGAGCAGTACTTC | CASSFEAGGREQYF
TRBJ2-7 | . | . | TRBV13 | TGTGCCAGCAGCTTAACGCAGGGGCGGAACAACTACGAGCAGTACTTC | CASSLTQGRNNYEQYF
TRBJ1-4 | . | TRBD1 | TRBV19 | TGTGCCAGTAGTAATGGCAGGGGGGACGAAAAACTGTTTTTT | CASSNGRGDEKLFF
TRBJ2-3 | . | TRBD2 | TRBV20-1 | TGCAGTGCTAGTCTCCTAGCGGGAGAAGCGCAGTATTTT | CSASLLAGEAQYF
TRBJ2-7 | . | TRBD2 | TRBV28 | TGTGCCAGCAGTTCACTAGCGGGATGGTCCTACGAGCAGTACTTC | CASSSLAGWSYEQYF
TRBJ2-7 | . | TRBD2 | TRBV6-5 | TGTGCCAGCTCACTAGCGGGAGCCTTTCAAGGGGAGCAGTACTTC | CASSLAGAFQGEQYF
TRBJ1-1 | . | . | TRBV7-8 | TGTGCCAGCAGCTTACAGGGGAGATTGAACACTGAAGCTTTCTTT | CASSLQGRLNTEAFF
TRBJ2-5 | . | TRBD2 | TRBV19 | TGTGCCAGTAGTTTCAAACTAGCGGGTAGCCAAGAGACCCAGTACTTC | CASSFKLAGSQETQYF
TRBJ2-1 | . | . | TRBV11-2 | TGTGCCAGCAGCTTAGCCCGAGGGCAGACGACTGACAATGAGCAGTTCTTC | CASSLARGQTTDNEQFF
TRBJ1-5 | . | . | TRBV7-9 | TGTGCCAGCAGCTTCGGGGTTCAGCCCCAGCATTTT | CASSFGVQPQHF
TRBJ1-4 | once | . | TRBV9 | TGTGCCAGCAGCGTAGGGTGGCAGGGTGGAGAAAAACTGTTTTTT | CASSVGWQGGEKLFF
TRBJ1-5 | . | . | TRBV28 | TGTGCCAGCAGTTTTCCAGAACTAAATCAGCCCCAGCATTTT | CASSFPELNQPQHF
TRBJ2-1 | . | TRBD2 | TRBV4-1 | TGCGCCAGCAGCCCGCCCGGGACTAGCGGATACAATGAGCAGTTCTTC | CASSPPGTSGYNEQFF
TRBJ2-5 | . | TRBD2 | TRBV7-9 | TGTGCCAGCAGACGACTAGCGGAGGGAGAGACCCAGTACTTC | CASRRLAEGETQYF
TRBJ2-7 | . | . | TRBV1 | TGCACCAGCAGCCAACTACTAACAATAGGGCAGTACTTC | CTSSQLLTIGQYF
TRBJ2-5 | . | . | TRBV3-1/TRBV3-2 | TGTGCCAGCAGCCAAAGGGGGGGCAGTCAAGAGACCCAGTACTTC | CASSQRGGSQETQYF
TRBJ2-2 | . | TRBD1 | TRBV3-1/TRBV3-2 | TGTGCCAGCAGCCAAGGGACAGGGAACACCGGGGAGCTGTTTTTT | CASSQGTGNTGELFF
TRBJ1-6 | . | TRBD1 | TRBV7-2 | TGTGCCAGCAGGTTTAACAGGGGGTATAATTCACCCCTCCACTTT | CASRFNRGYNSPLHF
TRBJ2-5 | . | . | TRBV19 | TGTGCCAGTAGTATAGATACAGGGCCCCAAGAGACCCAGTACTTC | CASSIDTGPQETQYF
TRBJ2-7 | . | . | TRBV5-1 | TGCGCCAGCAGCTTGGGGGGGACTGCTAACTCCTACGAGCAGTACTTC | CASSLGGTANSYEQYF
TRBJ2-7 | . | TRBD1 | TRBV10-2 | TGCGCCAGCAGGGGGACAGGGGAAAATTACGAGCAGTACTTC | CASRGTGENYEQYF
TRBJ1-5 | once | . | TRBV2 | TGTGCCAGCACGGGGAGTGGAGGCAATCAGCCCCAGCATTTT | CASTGSGGNQPQHF
TRBJ2-4 | once | TRBD2 | TRBV3-1/TRBV3-2 | TGTGCCAGCAGCCAAGCGGGAGGGGCCAAAAACATTCAGTACTTC | CASSQAGGAKNIQYF
TRBJ2-7 | few | . | TRBV5-1 | TGCGCCAGCAGCTTGGACAGGGCCTACGAGCAGTACTTC | CASSLDRAYEQYF
TRBJ2-7 | . | TRBD1 | TRBV14 | TGTGCCAGCAGCCAATCGACAGGGTACGAGCAGTACTTC | CASSQSTGYEQYF
TRBJ2-2 | . | . | TRBV7-3 | TGTGCCAGCAGCGCGGGACGGATGAACACCGGGGAGCTGTTTTTT | CASSAGRMNTGELFF
TRBJ2-3 | . | . | TRBV9 | TGTGCCAGCAGCGCCCCGGGGGAGGGGACATATACGCAGTATTTT | CASSAPGEGTYTQYF